One TCR beta chain is described in this entry. Authors' processing steps: It was from reference gene primer amplification that nucleated cell counts were estimated. This table comes from immunoSEQ multiplex PCR, and its TCRdb copy is limited to in-frame clones, with some not included. For V, J and clone size, that table is used; D and trimming come from the DNA. The sample has some 200,000 clones; less than 90% are singletons. The record originates from a study of blood T cell repertoires in COVID-19. With 5 bases clipped from V and 3 bases from J, the junction kept 15 bases outside the gene matches. Germline V gene sequence: CDR1 SEHNR, CDR2 FQNEAQ (reference sequence). The CDR3 sequence is 17 residues long.

The sample was PBMCs or T cells enriched from blood (not recorded which). The clonotype was recovered from a woman aged 50 to 65 in a cohort exposed to, infected with or recovered from COVID-19 (not recorded which). The chain has TRBV7-9 and TRBJ1-1; 7 bases map to TRBD1. CDR3 protein: CASSRNPGGRRYTEAFF. CDR3 nucleotides: TGTGCCAGCAGCCGAAATCCAGGGGGTAGGAGGTACACTGAAGCTTTCTTT.